These 25 T cell receptor beta chains were sequenced from one sample in a study of T-cell memory formation after mild COVID-19. TCRdb passed the 5' RACE reads through MiXCR, listing each CDR3 protein once. The sample consists of hundreds of thousands of distinct CDR3 sequences, around a sixth of them appearing once. The sequencing sample was made of PBMCs or a T cell subset sorted from them (not recorded which). These receptors all come from an adult woman who had mild COVID-19 (a few samples of this study predate the infection). Cell type and time point are not known.

V usage is TRBV24-1 and J usage is TRBJ2-3, with 11 bases lining up with TRBD2. The V and J ends lost 4 bases and 2 bases, in that order; junction bases with no gene match: 4. Germline V gene sequence: CDR1 KGHDR, CDR2 SFDVKD. The CDR3 covers 16 residues. CDR3 DNA sequence: TGTGCCACCAGTGACCCTAGCGGGAGGTCCACAGATACGCAGTATTTT. Encoded protein: CATSDPSGRSTDTQYF.

V is TRBV5-6 and J is TRBJ1-6; tentative D call: TRBD1 (6 bases). Trimming took 7 bases from V and 0 from J, leaving 14 bases between them. This CDR3 is built from 16 residues. Germline V lookup: CDR1 SGHDT, CDR2 YYEEEE. This CDR3 is CASSGGQTSYNSPLHF. Here the CDR3 DNA reads TGTGCCAGCTCCGGGGGGCAGACCTCCTATAATTCACCCCTCCACTTT.

V usage is TRBV30 and J usage is TRBJ2-7; 9 positions match TRBD2. Per germline, CDR1 GTSNPN and CDR2 SVGIG (reference sequence). There are 15 residues in the CDR3. The ends lost 2 bases at V and 0 bases at J; junction bases unmatched: 5. The CDR3 is CAWSRGLAYSYEQYF. The CDR3 region has the DNA TGTGCCTGGAGTCGTGGACTAGCGTACTCCTACGAGCAGTACTTC. The full variable domain, completed using reference TRBV30 and TRBJ2-7, is SQTIHQWPATLVQPVGSPLSLECTVEGTSNPNLYWYRQAAGRGLQLLFYSVGIGQISSEVPQNLSASRPQDRQFILSSKKLLLSDSGFYLCAWSRGLAYSYEQYFGPGTRLTVT.

In its sample, this clonotype was seen a few times. The chain links TRBV6-2 or TRBV6-3 to TRBJ2-7; 11 bases fit TRBD2. Trimming at V came to 6 bases and at J to 3 bases, leaving 10 bases not matched to a gene. Germline CDR1 reads MNHEY; CDR2 reads SVGEGT. The CDR3 is 16 amino acids. CDR3 sequence: CASSARRLAGLYEQYF. In DNA form, the CDR3 reads TGTGCCAGCAGCGCCCGAAGACTAGCGGGGCTCTACGAGCAGTACTTC.

The rearrangement joins TRBV23-1 to TRBJ2-1, with 8 bases that match TRBD1. TRBV23-1 counts as an open reading frame of uncertain function. V was clipped by 3 bases and J by 2 bases; unmatched bases: 6. The CDR3 totals 16 residues. This CDR3 reads CASSQLDRATYNEQFF. Here the CDR3 DNA reads TGCGCCAGCAGTCAGTTGGACAGGGCTACCTACAATGAGCAGTTCTTC.

Only a few counts were recorded for this clonotype. The rearrangement links TRBV7-2 to TRBJ2-1; a weak D match, TRBD2 (5 bases). CDR1 and CDR2 (germline): SGHTA, FQGNSA. The CDR3 is 17 amino acids. V dropped 1 base and J dropped 1 base, with 14 bases sitting between them. The CDR3 sequence is CASSLDAPRRSYNEQFF. In DNA, the CDR3 is TGTGCCAGCAGCTTAGATGCCCCCCGGAGGTCCTACAATGAGCAGTTCTTC.

The chain joins TRBV4-1 to TRBJ1-4, with D possibly matching TRBD1 (6 bases). V lost 3 bases to trimming and J lost 8 bases, with 16 bases between them. Germline V lookup: CDR1 MGHRA, CDR2 YSYEKL. CDR3 length equals 15 residues. The CDR3 region is CASSHTGTIVEKLFF. The CDR3 nucleotides are TGCGCCAGCAGCCATACCGGGACAATAGTCGAAAAACTGTTTTTT.

This chain joins TRBV28 and TRBJ2-3, with 11 bases fitting TRBD2. Germline CDR1 MDHEN, CDR2 SYDVKM. This CDR3 has 18 residues. J gave up 4 bases and V 4 bases, and 13 bases lay outside the gene matches. CDR3 sequence (DNA): TGTGCCAGCAGTTCCCCACCGCTAGCGGGAGGACGGTCAGATACGCAGTATTTT. Translation: CASSSPPLAGGRSDTQYF.

This chain joins TRBV7-9 and TRBJ2-3; D assignment may be TRBD1 or TRBD2 (6 bases each). Germline CDR1 is SEHNR and CDR2 is FQNEAQ (reference sequence). V was trimmed by 5 bases and J by 6 bases, leaving 15 bases between them. The CDR3 totals 14 residues. CDR3 DNA sequence: TGTGCCAGCAGCCCCGGGGGCGGGAAGGATACGCAGTATTTT. Amino acids: CASSPGGGKDTQYF. The entire variable domain, with the rest obtained from reference TRBV7-9 and TRBJ2-3, is as follows: DTGVSQNPRHKITKRGQNVTFRCDPISEHNRLYWYRQTLGQGPEFLTYFQNEAQLEKSRLLSDRFSAERPKGSFSTLEIQRTEQGDSAMYLCASSPGGGKDTQYFGPGTRLTVL.

The table lists this clonotype with many counts. The J gene is TRBJ2-1, the V gene TRBV12-3 or TRBV12-4; the match to TRBD2 covers 13 bases. V shed 5 bases, J shed 8 bases, and the junction held 9 bases outside the gene matches. The CDR3 totals 16 residues. The CDR3 DNA sequence: TGTGCCAGCAGTCCGTCGACTAGCGGGGGGCGGGATGAGCAGTTCTTC. Residues: CASSPSTSGGRDEQFF.

The chain carries TRBV5-1 and TRBJ2-1, with 11 bases fitting TRBD1. Germline CDR1 SGHRS, CDR2 YFSETQ. The CDR3 totals 16 residues. V dropped 3 bases and J dropped 7; count of bases not matched to a gene: 9. CDR3 nucleotides: TGCGCCAGCAGCTGGGGTGGACAGGGGGCGCGGAATGAGCAGTTCTTC. Translating it yields CASSWGGQGARNEQFF.

This clonotype was seen only a few times. The chain couples TRBV6-1 to TRBJ2-6; D not certain. This CDR3 region has 17 residues. Germline loops: CDR1 MNHNS, CDR2 SASEGT. The V and J ends lost 2 bases and 0 bases respectively, with 11 bases between them. DNA of the CDR3: TGTGCCAGCAGTGAATGGGCCAGGAGCTCTGGGGCCAACGTCCTGACTTTC. Amino acid sequence: CASSEWARSSGANVLTF.

This clonotype has only a few counts. The rearrangement links TRBV24-1 to TRBJ2-3; D is undetermined. Germline values: CDR1 KGHDR, CDR2 SFDVKD. Trimming took 4 bases from V and 2 from J, leaving 12 bases between them. This CDR3 contains 15 residues. CDR3 sequence reads: CATSDSGPDTDTQYF. The CDR3 DNA reads as TGTGCCACCAGTGACTCTGGCCCCGACACAGATACGCAGTATTTT.

This chain links TRBV5-6 with TRBJ1-1, with TRBD1 matching over 8 bases. This CDR3 region has 14 residues. Germline CDR1 reads SGHDT; CDR2 reads YYEEEE. Unmatched junction bases numbered 2, after V lost 3 bases and J lost 1 base. CDR3: CASSYGQGNTEAFF. The CDR3 DNA sequence: TGTGCCAGCAGCTACGGACAGGGGAACACTGAAGCTTTCTTT.

This clonotype was observed a few times. The chain is built from TRBV15 and TRBJ2-4; D remains unclear. Germline V gene lookup returns CDR1 LNHNV and CDR2 YYDKDF (reference sequence). The CDR3 runs to 15 residues. V was pared by 1 base and J by 0 bases, with 7 bases between. CDR3 sequence: CATSRGTLAKNIQYF. The CDR3 coding sequence is TGTGCCACCAGCAGAGGGACCCTAGCCAAAAACATTCAGTACTTC.

The chain recombines TRBV6-2 or TRBV6-3 with TRBJ1-2; the D gene is possibly TRBD1 (6 bases). V was cut by 5 bases and J by 4 bases, with 11 bases left in between. CDR3 size: 13 residues. The germline V gene has CDR1 MNHEY and CDR2 SVGEGT. The CDR3 DNA reads as TGTGCCAGCAGTATCACAGGGTCCTATGGCTACACCTTC. Protein: CASSITGSYGYTF.

This clonotype has just a few counts. The chain has TRBV10-3 and TRBJ2-7, with 10 bases matching TRBD2. Trimming cost V 0 bases and J 0 bases; bases outside gene matches: 5. CDR1 is ENHRY and CDR2 is SYGVKD in the germline V gene. The CDR3 is 17 amino acids. DNA for the CDR3: TGTGCCATCAGTGAGTCGGGACTAGCGTCAAGCTCCTACGAGCAGTACTTC. Translation: CAISESGLASSSYEQYF.

This clonotype was picked up a small number of times. The chain carries TRBV6-5 and TRBJ1-2; no firm D call. V gave up 6 bases and J gave up 8 bases, with 13 bases separating them. Germline-derived CDR1 and CDR2 are MNHEY and SVGAGI. The CDR3 consists of 12 residues. The CDR3 reads CASRSGSGGYTF. CDR3 DNA sequence: TGTGCCAGCAGAAGTGGATCGGGCGGCTACACCTTC.

The table lists this clonotype with a few counts. The gene calls are TRBV3-1 and TRBJ2-5, with 9 bases that match TRBD1. The trim removed 1 base at V and 5 bases at J, leaving 2 bases unmatched. CDR3 size: 14 residues. Germline V gives CDR1 LGHDT, CDR2 YNNKEL (reference sequence). DNA of the CDR3: TGTGCCAGCAGCCAAGGGGGGACAGGGGAGACCCAGTACTTC. It yields the protein CASSQGGTGETQYF.

V usage is TRBV20-1 and J usage is TRBJ2-7, with a tentative D call TRBD2 (6 bases). The CDR3 length is 14 residues. Trimming cost V 0 bases and J 2 bases, with 11 bases left between them. From germline, CDR1 is DFQATT and CDR2 SNEGSKA (reference sequence). The CDR3, as DNA: TGCAGTGCTAGAGATCTACTAGCCGCCTACGAGCAGTACTTC. Amino acid sequence: CSARDLLAAYEQYF.

The chain carries TRBV6-5 and TRBJ1-1, with TRBD1 identical over 8 bases. The CDR3 has 15 residues. V gave up 5 bases and J gave up 7 bases; unmatched junction bases: 12. Per the germline V gene, CDR1 is MNHEY and CDR2 is SVGAGI. The CDR3 loop is CASSRDRRNWGEAFF. The CDR3 DNA follows: TGTGCCAGCAGTCGGGACAGGCGAAATTGGGGTGAAGCTTTCTTT.

This clonotype was counted between two and nine times. The rearrangement joins TRBV6-5 to TRBJ1-2; D ambiguous. This CDR3 has 12 residues. Germline CDR1 reads MNHEY; CDR2 reads SVGAGI. Deletions cut 6 bases from V and 5 bases from J, with 10 bases between. CDR3 sequence reads: CASRPAGYGYTF. CDR3 DNA sequence: TGTGCCAGCAGACCCGCCGGGTATGGCTACACCTTC.

The genes are TRBV3-1 and TRBJ1-4, with TRBD1 matching over 7 bases. V shed 3 bases, J shed 5 bases, and the junction held 15 bases outside the gene matches. The CDR3 is 18 amino acids. Germline V CDR1 and CDR2: LGHDT, YNNKEL (reference sequence). The CDR3 nucleotides read TGTGCCAGCAGCCACTCGATGTCCCTGAGGGACAGAAATGAAAAACTGTTTTTT. Translating gives CASSHSMSLRDRNEKLFF.

This rearrangement joins TRBV9 to TRBJ1-1; possible D gene TRBD1, 5 bases. Trimming pared 0 bases from V and 4 bases from J, leaving 19 bases between. Germline V lookup: CDR1 SGDLS, CDR2 YYNGEE. The CDR3 length is 17 residues. CDR3 in DNA: TGTGCCAGCAGCGTAGCTAGGGACGGGGCGCGGGGCACTGAAGCTTTCTTT. Protein product: CASSVARDGARGTEAFF. Full variable domain (remainder filled in from reference TRBV9 and TRBJ1-1): DSGVTQTPKHLITATGQRVTLRCSPRSGDLSVYWYQQSLDQGLQFLIQYYNGEERAKGNILERFSAQQFPDLHSELNLSSLELGDSALYFCASSVARDGARGTEAFFGQGTRLTVV.

The rearrangement uses TRBV7-2 and TRBJ2-5; D tentatively fits TRBD1 or TRBD2 (5 bases each). The CDR3 has 15 residues. Looked up from germline, CDR1 is SGHTA and CDR2 is FQGNSA. V lost 4 bases, J lost 2 bases, and 14 bases lay in between. CDR3 in amino acids: CASSWPGAVQETQYF. DNA for the CDR3: TGTGCCAGCAGCTGGCCCGGGGCCGTACAAGAGACCCAGTACTTC.